This entry concerns a single TCR beta chain. The target antigen is unknown. One entry per CDR3 protein, called by TCRdb with MiXCR from the RT-PCR reads. Of roughly 700,000 distinct CDR3 sequences listed, approximately 13% are singletons. These data come from a study of response to subunit inactivated influenza vaccine. CDR1 MNHEY and CDR2 SMNVEV come from the germline V gene (reference sequence). CDR3 length equals 14 residues. V lost 5 bases, J lost 3 bases, and 11 bases lay in between. Study conclusions and caveats: That few new T cells are recruited by each seasonal influenza vaccination was the authors' suggestion.

The gene calls are TRBV27 and TRBJ1-5; tentative D call: TRBD1 (5 bases). The clonotype was recovered from a man aged 50-60 years who received an inactivated influenza vaccine. Sequences were derived from PBMCs from blood, sampled around two weeks before vaccination. The DNA of the CDR3 is TGTGCCAGCAGTGGGGACGGTATCAATCAGCCCCAGCATTTT. This translates into CASSGDGINQPQHF.